The following is a T cell receptor beta chain sequence with its context. Its antigen is as yet unknown. It may be a read error: a sequence one base away is much more abundant. The CDR3 contains 14 residues. Looked up from germline, CDR1 is SNHLY and CDR2 is FYNNEI. Stated time point: persistent/refractory GD, antithyroid drugs over 5 years with positive TRAb. Construction of the TCR library relied on RNA isolated from PBMCs. Patients met American Thyroid Association criteria for Graves' disease. The data stem from a study of regulatory T cells in long-lasting Graves disease. In the study overall: Over-5-year antithyroid drug use with positive TSH receptor antibodies defined persistent Graves' disease in the study. General study results and limits: There were preferences for TRBV28, TRBJ1-2 and TRBJ2-5 in persistent disease.

Construction of TCR beta libraries relied on iRepertoire HTBI primers and on Arm-PCR targeting CDR3 regions. TCRdb independently ran MiXCR on the multiplex PCR reads; one entry per CDR3 protein. The sample yields roughly 700,000 distinct CDR3 sequences, about 32% seen once. This TCR derives from a female donor with Graves disease. The source was peripheral blood mononuclear cells (PBMCs), collected when the disease was refractory, from a patient treated with antithyroid drugs. J is TRBJ1-1 and V is TRBV2; no clear D. The CDR3 coding sequence is TGTGCCAACAGTTTATCGGCAAGAGGCACTGAAGCTTTCTTT. This codes for CANSLSARGTEAFF.